This T cell receptor (beta chain) was documented in a study of long-term antiretroviral therapy in people with HIV (dated by TCRdb to 2022 to 2024). The study in broad terms: The earliest samples were collected about a decade before the 2015 WHO recommendation for immediate ART, when ART was typically delayed until CD4 counts fell. A retrospective serial study tested whether changes in peripheral blood TRB repertoire composition and diversity were associated with ART initiation and durable HIV suppression. From 25 to 30 adults with confirmed HIV infection, the cohort provided over 150 cryopreserved PBMC samples, gathered serially across a mean of approximately six years (range 1-12). About 40% of the 30 participants with HIV were female. Test extractions of a monoclonal T-cell line alongside fewer than 40 polyclonal samples showed no cross-contamination during QIAcube processing. Points the paper makes about the study in general: Because pre-ART samples had limited cell numbers, profiling was done on unsorted PBMC rather than on sorted CD4+ and CD8+ T cells. Starting ART was linked to a significant rise in TRB diversity, yet even with long-term ART the diversity remained significantly lower than in transplant donor controls. Expanded TRB clones identified before ART initiation dominated the repertoire across all time points, though the dominance fluctuated and decreased in many PLHIV after ART. Inferences about post-ART repertoire changes were limited because no data were available on ART adherence, viral resistance or therapy changes. Owing to limited PBMC availability, only the TCR beta chain was sequenced, without alpha chain pairing. Narrower CDR3 length ranges were observed in HIV repertoires than in controls, and an antigen-experienced repertoire with only a slight naive shift after ART was suggested by the network structure. The samples span the years 2004 to 2017, and the ART regimens used may be less effective than current regimens.

The immunoSEQ hsTCRB v3.0 assay was used at survey level resolution to sequence the TRB variable region. A depth of roughly 35,000-55,000 T-cell genomes per sample was targeted for TRB sequencing. Pooled TRB libraries were sequenced on an Illumina MiSeq with a v3 150-cycle kit. On the study's bioinformatics: Repertoire analysis ran in R within a reproducible Nextflow workflow covering QC, data transformation and analysis. Custom analyses were implemented in LymphoSeq2, an R package for AIRR-Seq data exploration. A few samples that produced fewer than 5000 total TRB sequences were removed, so some 190 HIV repertoires were analyzed. Among the roughly 200 retained HIV repertoires, 55 to 60 were collected before ART initiation and 129 after ART initiation. Repertoires were downsampled to 5000 TRB nucleotide sequences, and summary statistics were averaged over 100 downsampling iterations. The analysis kept only TRB sequences whose CDR3 regions were at least seven amino acids long. A Shannon entropy-derived clonality score and the Gini coefficient were used to measure diversity. In the repertoire networks, any two of the top 5000 CDR3 amino acid sequences were connected whenever the two sequences differed by an edit distance of one. For TRB CDR3 amino acid sequences, GLIPH2 was used to predict antigen specificity groups and MHC restriction. CDR3 amino acid sequences were matched against VDJdb and McPAS-TCR to flag known CMV, EBV, HIV or tissue antigen associations. Pre-ART, post-ART and control groups were compared with Wilcoxon signed-rank tests and Holm-Bonferroni correction. Here the immuneACCESS table is served through TCRdb, limited to in-frame sequences with V and J called. Missing clones are a known gap in these copies; in checked studies unresolved V genes cover under half, and the rest lacks a known reason. For V, J and clone size, that table is used; D and trimming come from the DNA. A total of around 26,000 clones appear in this sample, about 80% of them only once. Clones ranked in the top ten supply over 8% of the sample.

V and J lose 0 bases and 8 bases, and a span of 10 bases separates them. Based on the germline V gene (reference sequence), the CDR1 and CDR2 sequences are LNHDA and SQIVND. Spanning cysteine to phenylalanine, the CDR3 consists of 13 amino acids. Only the CDR3 portion is preserved as DNA: 39 bases, with reading frame beginning at the first base. Participants were included only if at least one PBMC sample before ART initiation and at least two post-ART samples were available. Every participant with HIV received treatment in the United States of America. Before DNA extraction, cryopreserved samples containing roughly 0.9-10 million PBMC were thawed and washed. At the time of the earliest PBMC sample, participants with HIV were aged between roughly 20 and 60 years. Each participant contributed PBMC samples from 1-4 timepoints before ART initiation and 2-8 timepoints after ART initiation, with a median of 7 samples. For every participant, serial HIV viral load, CD4+ T-cell count, ART history and demographic data were obtained. Using a Qiagen kit on a QIAcube, genomic DNA was extracted from unsorted PBMC, with samples processed in batches of 12.

This clone was observed a handful of times. What this receptor recognizes is not known. The record has no base qualities; no much larger clone is one base away. The receptor was derived from a woman between 40 and 50 years old with HIV. Source: unsorted PBMCs, taken 1.2 years after starting antiretroviral therapy. The chain employs TRBV19 and TRBJ1-2; no D gene can be assigned with confidence. The CDR3 here reads CASSIDQALGYTF. At the DNA level, the sequence is TGTGCCAGTAGTATAGATCAGGCCTTGGGCTACACCTTC.